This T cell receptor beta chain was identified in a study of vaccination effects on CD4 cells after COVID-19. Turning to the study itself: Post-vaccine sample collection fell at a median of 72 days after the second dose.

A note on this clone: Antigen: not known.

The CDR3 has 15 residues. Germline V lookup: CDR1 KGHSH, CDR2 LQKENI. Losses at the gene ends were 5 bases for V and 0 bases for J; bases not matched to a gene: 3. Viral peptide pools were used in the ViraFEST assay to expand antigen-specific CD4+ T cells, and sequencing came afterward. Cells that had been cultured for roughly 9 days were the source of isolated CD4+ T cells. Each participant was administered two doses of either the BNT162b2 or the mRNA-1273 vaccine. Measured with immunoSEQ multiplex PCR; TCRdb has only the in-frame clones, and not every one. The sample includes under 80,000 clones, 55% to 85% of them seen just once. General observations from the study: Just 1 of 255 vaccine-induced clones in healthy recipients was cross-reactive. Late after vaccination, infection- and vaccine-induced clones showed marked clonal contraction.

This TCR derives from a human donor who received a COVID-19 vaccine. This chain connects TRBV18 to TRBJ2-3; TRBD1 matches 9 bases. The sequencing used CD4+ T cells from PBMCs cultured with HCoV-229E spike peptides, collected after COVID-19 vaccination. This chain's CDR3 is CASSLQGASTDTQYF. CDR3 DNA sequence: TGTGCCAGCTCATTACAGGGGGCTAGCACAGATACGCAGTATTTT.